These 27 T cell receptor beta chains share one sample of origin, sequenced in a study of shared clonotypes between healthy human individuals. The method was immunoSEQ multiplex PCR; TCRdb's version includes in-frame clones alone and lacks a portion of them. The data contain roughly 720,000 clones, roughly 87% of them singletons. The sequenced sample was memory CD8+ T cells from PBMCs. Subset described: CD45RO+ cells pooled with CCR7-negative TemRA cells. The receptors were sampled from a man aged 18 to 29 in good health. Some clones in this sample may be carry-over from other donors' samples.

CDR3 protein: CASGMRKGTGNNEQFF. Here the CDR3 DNA reads TGCGCCAGCGGAATGAGAAAAGGGACAGGGAATAATGAGCAGTTCTTC. V is TRBV5-1 and J is TRBJ2-1; 9 nucleotides align to TRBD1. In germline, CDR1 is SGHRS, CDR2 YFSETQ. Germline trimming cut 7 bases from V and 7 bases from J; bases unmatched to any gene: 15. The CDR3 extends over 16 amino acids. Drawing the rest from reference TRBV5-1 and TRBJ2-1, the complete variable domain is KAGVTQTPRYLIKTRGQQVTLSCSPISGHRSVSWYQQTPGQGLQFLFEYFSETQRNKGNFPGRFSGRQFSNSRSEMNVSTLELGDSALYLCASGMRKGTGNNEQFFGPGTRLTVL.

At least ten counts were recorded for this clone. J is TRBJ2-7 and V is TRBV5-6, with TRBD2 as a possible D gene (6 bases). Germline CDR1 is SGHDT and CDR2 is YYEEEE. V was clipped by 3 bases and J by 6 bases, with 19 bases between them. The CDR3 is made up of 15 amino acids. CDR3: CASSSGGGGSVEQYF. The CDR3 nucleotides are TGTGCCAGCAGCTCTGGTGGGGGAGGTTCGGTCGAGCAGTACTTC.

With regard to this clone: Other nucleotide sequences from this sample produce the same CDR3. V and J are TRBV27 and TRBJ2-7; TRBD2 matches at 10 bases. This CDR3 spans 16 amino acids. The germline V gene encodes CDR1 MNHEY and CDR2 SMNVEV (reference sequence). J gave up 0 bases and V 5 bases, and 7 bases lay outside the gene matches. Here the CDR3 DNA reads TGTGCCAGCAGTCCTTCAAGCGGGAGGGTCTCCTACGAGCAGTACTTC. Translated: CASSPSSGRVSYEQYF.

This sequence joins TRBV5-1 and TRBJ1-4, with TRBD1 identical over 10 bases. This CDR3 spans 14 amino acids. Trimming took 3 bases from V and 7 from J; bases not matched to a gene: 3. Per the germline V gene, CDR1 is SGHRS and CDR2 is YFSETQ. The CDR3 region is CASSSGTGVEKLFF. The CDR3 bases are TGCGCCAGCAGCTCCGGGACAGGGGTTGAAAAACTGTTTTTT.

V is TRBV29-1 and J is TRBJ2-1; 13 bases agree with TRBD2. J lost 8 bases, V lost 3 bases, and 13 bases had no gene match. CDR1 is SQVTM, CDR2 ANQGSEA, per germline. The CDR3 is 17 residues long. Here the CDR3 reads CSVDGWTSGSKFDEQFF. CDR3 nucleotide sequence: TGCAGCGTTGATGGGTGGACTAGCGGGAGTAAATTCGATGAGCAGTTCTTC.

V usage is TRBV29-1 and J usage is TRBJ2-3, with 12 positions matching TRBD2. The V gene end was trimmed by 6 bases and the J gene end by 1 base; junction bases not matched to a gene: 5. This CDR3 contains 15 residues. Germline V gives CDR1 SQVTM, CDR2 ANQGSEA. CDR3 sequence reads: CSVETSGSGTDTQYF. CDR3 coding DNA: TGCAGCGTGGAGACTAGCGGGAGTGGCACAGATACGCAGTATTTT.

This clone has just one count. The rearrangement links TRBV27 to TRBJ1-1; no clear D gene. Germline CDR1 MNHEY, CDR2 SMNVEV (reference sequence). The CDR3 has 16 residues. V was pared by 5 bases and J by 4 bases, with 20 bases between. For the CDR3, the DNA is TGTGCCAGCAGTCCCCGTGGAGGGCCCGGAGGCACTGAAGCTTTCTTT. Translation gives CASSPRGGPGGTEAFF.

Written as DNA, the CDR3 is TGCGCCAGCAGCCAAGGTGCGGGACTAGCGCTCTACGAGCAGTACTTC. It codes for CASSQGAGLALYEQYF. The rearrangement links TRBV4-1 to TRBJ2-7, with 10 bases lining up with TRBD2. Germline CDR1 is MGHRA and CDR2 is YSYEKL. CDR3 length: 16 amino acids. Unmatched junction bases numbered 6, after V lost 1 base and J lost 3 bases.

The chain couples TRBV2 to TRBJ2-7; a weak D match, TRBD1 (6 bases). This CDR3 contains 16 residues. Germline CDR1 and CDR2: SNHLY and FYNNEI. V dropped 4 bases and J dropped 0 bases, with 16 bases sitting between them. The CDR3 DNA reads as TGTGCCAGCAGTGTCCCGGGACATCATAGCTCCTACGAGCAGTACTTC. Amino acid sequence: CASSVPGHHSSYEQYF.

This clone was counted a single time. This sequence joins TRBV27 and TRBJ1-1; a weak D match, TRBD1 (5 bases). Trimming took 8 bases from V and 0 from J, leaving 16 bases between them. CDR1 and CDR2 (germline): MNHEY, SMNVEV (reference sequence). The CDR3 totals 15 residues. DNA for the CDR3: TGTGCCAGCTCGACGGGGCCCGGGATGAACACTGAAGCTTTCTTT. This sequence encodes CASSTGPGMNTEAFF.

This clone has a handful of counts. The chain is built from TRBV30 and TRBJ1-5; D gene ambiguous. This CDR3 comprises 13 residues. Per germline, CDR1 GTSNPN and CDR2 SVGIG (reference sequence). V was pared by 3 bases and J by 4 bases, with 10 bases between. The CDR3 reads CAWRDGGNQPQHF. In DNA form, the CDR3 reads TGTGCCTGGAGGGACGGAGGGAATCAGCCCCAGCATTTT.

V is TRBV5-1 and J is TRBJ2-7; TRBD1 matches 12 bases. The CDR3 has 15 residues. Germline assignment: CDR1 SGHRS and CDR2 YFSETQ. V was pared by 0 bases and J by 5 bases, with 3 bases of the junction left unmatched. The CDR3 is CASSLEGTGGDEQYF. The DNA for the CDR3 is TGCGCCAGCAGCTTGGAGGGGACAGGGGGCGACGAGCAGTACTTC.

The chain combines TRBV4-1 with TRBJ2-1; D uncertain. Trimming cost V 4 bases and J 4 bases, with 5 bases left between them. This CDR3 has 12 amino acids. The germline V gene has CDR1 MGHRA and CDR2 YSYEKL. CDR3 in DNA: TGCGCCAGCAGCCTAGGGTACAATGAGCAGTTCTTC. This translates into CASSLGYNEQFF.

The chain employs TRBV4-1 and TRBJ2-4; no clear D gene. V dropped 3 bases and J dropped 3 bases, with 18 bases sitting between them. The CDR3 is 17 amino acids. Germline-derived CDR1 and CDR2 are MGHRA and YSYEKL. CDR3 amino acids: CASSQPTGPLDKNIQYF. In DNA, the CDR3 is TGCGCCAGCAGCCAGCCGACCGGACCGTTGGACAAAAACATTCAGTACTTC.

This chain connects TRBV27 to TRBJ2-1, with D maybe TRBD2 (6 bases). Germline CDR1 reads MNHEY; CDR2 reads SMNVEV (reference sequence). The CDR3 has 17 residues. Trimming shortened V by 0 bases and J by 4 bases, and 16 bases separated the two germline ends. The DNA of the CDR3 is TGTGCCAGCAGTTTATCCCCAGCGGGCGCAGCATACAATGAGCAGTTCTTC. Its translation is CASSLSPAGAAYNEQFF.

CDR3 amino acids: CATSSSLNQPQHF. The CDR3 bases are TGTGCCACCAGCAGTTCACTAAATCAGCCCCAGCATTTT. The chain carries TRBV15 and TRBJ1-5, with no clear D. Germline CDR1 is LNHNV and CDR2 is YYDKDF (reference sequence). The germline V and J ends were trimmed by 3 bases and 4 bases, with 7 bases remaining between them. This CDR3 is built from 13 residues.

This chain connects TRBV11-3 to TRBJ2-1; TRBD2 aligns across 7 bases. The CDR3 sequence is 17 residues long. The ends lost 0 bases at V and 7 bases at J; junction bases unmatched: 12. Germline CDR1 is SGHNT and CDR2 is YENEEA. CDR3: CASSLDPWREGQNEQFF. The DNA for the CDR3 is TGTGCCAGCAGCTTAGATCCTTGGAGGGAGGGCCAGAATGAGCAGTTCTTC. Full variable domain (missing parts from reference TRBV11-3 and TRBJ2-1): EAGVVQSPRYKIIEKKQPVAFWCNPISGHNTLYWYLQNLGQGPELLIRYENEEAVDDSQLPKDRFSAERLKGVDSTLKIQPAELGDSAVYLCASSLDPWREGQNEQFFGPGTRLTVL.

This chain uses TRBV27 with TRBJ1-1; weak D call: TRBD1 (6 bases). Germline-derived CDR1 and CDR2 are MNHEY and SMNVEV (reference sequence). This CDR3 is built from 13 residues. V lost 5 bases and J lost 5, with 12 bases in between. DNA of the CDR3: TGTGCCAGCAGTCAAGGGGGTTGGACTGAAGCTTTCTTT. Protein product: CASSQGGWTEAFF.

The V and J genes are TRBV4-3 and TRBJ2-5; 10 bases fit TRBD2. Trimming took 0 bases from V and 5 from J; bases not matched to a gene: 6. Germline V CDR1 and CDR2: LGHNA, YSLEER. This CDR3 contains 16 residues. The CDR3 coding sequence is TGCGCCAGCAGCCAAGATCCGGGACTAGCGAAGGAGACCCAGTACTTC. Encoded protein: CASSQDPGLAKETQYF.

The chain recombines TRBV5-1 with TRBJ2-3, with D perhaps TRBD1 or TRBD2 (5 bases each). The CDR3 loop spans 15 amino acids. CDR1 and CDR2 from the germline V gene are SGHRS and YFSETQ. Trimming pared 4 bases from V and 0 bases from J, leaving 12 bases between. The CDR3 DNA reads TGCGCCAGCAGCGCCAGGGAGTTTAGCACAGATACGCAGTATTTT. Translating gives CASSAREFSTDTQYF. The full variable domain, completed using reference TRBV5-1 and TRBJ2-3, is KAGVTQTPRYLIKTRGQQVTLSCSPISGHRSVSWYQQTPGQGLQFLFEYFSETQRNKGNFPGRFSGRQFSNSRSEMNVSTLELGDSALYLCASSAREFSTDTQYFGPGTRLTVL.

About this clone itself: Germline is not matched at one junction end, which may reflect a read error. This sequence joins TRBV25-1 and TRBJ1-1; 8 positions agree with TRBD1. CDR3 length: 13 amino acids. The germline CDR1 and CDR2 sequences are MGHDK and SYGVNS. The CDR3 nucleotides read TGTGCCAGCCGTGAGGACAGGGACACTGAAGCTTTCTTT. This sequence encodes CASREDRDTEAFF.

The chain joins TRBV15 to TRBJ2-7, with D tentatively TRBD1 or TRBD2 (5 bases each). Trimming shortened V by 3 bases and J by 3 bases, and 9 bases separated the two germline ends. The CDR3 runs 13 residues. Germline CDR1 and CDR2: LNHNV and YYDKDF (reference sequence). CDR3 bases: TGTGCCACCAGCAGGGGACGAGGCTACGAGCAGTACTTC. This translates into CATSRGRGYEQYF.

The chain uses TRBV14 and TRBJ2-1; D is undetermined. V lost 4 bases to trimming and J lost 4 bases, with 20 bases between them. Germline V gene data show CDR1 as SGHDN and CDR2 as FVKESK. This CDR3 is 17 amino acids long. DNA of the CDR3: TGTGCCAGCAGCCCCCCCCCGAGATTACCGTTTTACAATGAGCAGTTCTTC. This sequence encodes CASSPPPRLPFYNEQFF.

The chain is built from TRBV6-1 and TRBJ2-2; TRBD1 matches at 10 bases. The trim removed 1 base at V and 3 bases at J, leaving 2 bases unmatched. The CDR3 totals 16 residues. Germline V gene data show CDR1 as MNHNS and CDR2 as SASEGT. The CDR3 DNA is TGTGCCAGCAGTGAAGGACAGGGGGCGTACACCGGGGAGCTGTTTTTT. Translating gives CASSEGQGAYTGELFF.

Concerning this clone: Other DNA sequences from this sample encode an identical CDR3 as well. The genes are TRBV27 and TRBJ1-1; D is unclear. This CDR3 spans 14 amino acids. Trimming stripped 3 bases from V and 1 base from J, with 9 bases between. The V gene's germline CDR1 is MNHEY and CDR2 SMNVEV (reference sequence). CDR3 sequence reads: CASSLSEGNTEAFF. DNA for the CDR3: TGTGCCAGCAGTTTGTCCGAGGGGAACACTGAAGCTTTCTTT.

In DNA form, the CDR3 reads TGTGCCAGCAGCTCCTGGGACCGGGCCTACGAGCAGTACTTC. Its protein product is CASSSWDRAYEQYF. This chain links TRBV7-9 with TRBJ2-7, with D perhaps matching TRBD1 or TRBD2 (5 bases each). The CDR3 loop spans 14 amino acids. CDR1 SEHNR and CDR2 FQNEAQ come from the germline V gene (reference sequence). Trimming left V 4 bases short and J 2 bases short, with 12 bases between.

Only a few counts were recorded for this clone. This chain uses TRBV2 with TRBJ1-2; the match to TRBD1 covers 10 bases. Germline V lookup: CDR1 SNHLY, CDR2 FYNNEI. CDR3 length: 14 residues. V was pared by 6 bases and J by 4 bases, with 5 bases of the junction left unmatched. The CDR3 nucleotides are TGTGCCAGCAGGCCCGGGACAGGGGTCTATGGCTACACCTTC. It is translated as CASRPGTGVYGYTF.